This T cell receptor (beta chain) is drawn from a study of T cell changes during pregnancy in multiple sclerosis. Using immunoSEQ multiplex PCR, the repertoire was profiled, and TCRdb retains in-frame clones only, with some absent. Among more than 65,000 clones, about 95% were seen once, and the ten largest hold more than 1%. CDR1 SGHAT and CDR2 FQNNGV come from the germline V gene. The CDR3 is 14 residues long. V was trimmed by 3 bases and J by 3 bases, leaving 12 bases between them. The chain is built from TRBV11-2 and TRBJ2-7; D is uncertain. This sample comprised peripheral blood, obtained in the second trimester of pregnancy. This TCR was sampled from a female donor with multiple sclerosis, enrolled in a pregnancy study. CDR3 in DNA: TGTGCCAGCAGCTTTAATAACGCAGGCTACGAGCAGTACTTC. Its translation is CASSFNNAGYEQYF.